A selection of T cell receptor beta chains follows, all from one sample in a study of sequential checkpoint blockade in melanoma. The repertoire was sequenced with immunoSEQ multiplex PCR; TCRdb's copy has only in-frame clones and lacks some. The sample has about 18,000 clones, less than 30% seen once. The specimen was tumor tissue (inferred from file names), collected from a patient given nivolumab and ipilimumab in sequence. Source of these receptors: a human donor with melanoma. Both conserved end residues are part of each CDR3. The D gene is left open where the match is weak. Clone size appears in some rows only: once, few, many, or a class for an expanded clone.

CDR3nt	CDR3aa	v_gene	j_gene	d_gene	abundance
TGTGCCAGCAGCTTACCGGCGCAGGGGGCTTACGAGCAGTACTTC	CASSLPAQGAYEQYF	TRBV11-3	TRBJ2-7	TRBD1	.
TGTGCCAGCAGCCAAGATGGGGGTGGTGGGGTCGTGCAGTTCTTC	CASSQDGGGGVVQFF	TRBV14	TRBJ2-1	.	once
TGTGCCAGCAGTTACTCGAAGCCCCTCGCTAGCGCAGGGGCCCAGTACTTC	CASSYSKPLASAGAQYF	TRBV6-8	TRBJ2-5	.	.
TGCGCCAGCAGCTTGCAGGGGCCTGCGTTAGCCAAAAACATTCAGTACTTC	CASSLQGPALAKNIQYF	TRBV5-1	TRBJ2-4	.	.
TGTGCCAGCAGTAGGGACAGGGGGCGCGAGCAGTACTTC	CASSRDRGREQYF	TRBV6-8	TRBJ2-7	TRBD1	.
TGTGCCAGCAGCTTACTCAGGAACACTGAAGCTTTCTTT	CASSLLRNTEAFF	TRBV7-2	TRBJ1-1	.	.
TGTGCCATCGGCACTCGGACAGGGTCCGGGGAGCTGTTTTTT	CAIGTRTGSGELFF	TRBV6-8	TRBJ2-2	TRBD1	medium-sized
TGTGCCAGCGGCCCCCCAGGCAGTTATAATGAAAAACTGTTTTTT	CASGPPGSYNEKLFF	TRBV6-8	TRBJ1-4	.	few
TGTGCCAGCAGCAACCGGGACTTTCATTCCTACGAGCAGTACTTC	CASSNRDFHSYEQYF	TRBV9	TRBJ2-7	.	.
TGCGCCAGCAGCCTTAAGCGGGCCTACAATGAGCAGTTCTTC	CASSLKRAYNEQFF	TRBV23-1	TRBJ2-1	.	few
TGTGCCAGCAGTTTATGGCTGAGCAATCAGCCCCAGCATTTT	CASSLWLSNQPQHF	TRBV28	TRBJ1-5	.	.
TGTGCCACCTCACGGTTGACTTACACTGAAGCTTTCTTT	CATSRLTYTEAFF	TRBV28	TRBJ1-1	.	.
TGTGCCACAAAAAGATCCGCAGGGACCGACCAGACCCAGTACTTC	CATKRSAGTDQTQYF	TRBV6-8	TRBJ2-5	.	.
TGCAGCGGAACCGGGACTACAAGCTCCTACAATGAGCAGTTCTTC	CSGTGTTSSYNEQFF	TRBV29-1	TRBJ2-1	TRBD2	.
TGTGCCAGCAGTGATTCTGGGGGCGCGTACACTGAAGCTTTCTTT	CASSDSGGAYTEAFF	TRBV9	TRBJ1-1	.	few
TGTGCCAGTAGTGCCGGGACAGGCCGGGGGGACACTGAAGCTTTCTTT	CASSAGTGRGDTEAFF	TRBV19	TRBJ1-1	TRBD1	.
TGCGCCAGCAGCCCATCCCGGGACAGGGCTGGCTACACCTTC	CASSPSRDRAGYTF	TRBV5-1	TRBJ1-2	TRBD1	.
TGTGCCAGCAGCTTAGCATCCCGTACAGGTTGGTACGAGCAGTACTTC	CASSLASRTGWYEQYF	TRBV13	TRBJ2-7	.	few
TGTGCCAGCGGCAGGACCTCCGAGCAGTACTTC	CASGRTSEQYF	TRBV12-5	TRBJ2-7	.	few
TGTGCCTGGGACAGGGGGCAAAACACTGAAGCTTTCTTT	CAWDRGQNTEAFF	TRBV30	TRBJ1-1	TRBD1	.
TGTGCCAGCAGCTTTGTCGAAAGTGGGGGGCGACTGTTCTTC	CASSFVESGGRLFF	TRBV11-3	TRBJ2-1	.	.
TGTGCCAGCAGGGTAGGAGGCCCCGGAACCGGCGAAAAACTGTTTTTT	CASRVGGPGTGEKLFF	TRBV6-8	TRBJ1-4	.	few
TGCGCCAGCAGCCATACAGCGGGGTTTTGGGATGAGCAGTTCTTC	CASSHTAGFWDEQFF	TRBV4-1	TRBJ2-1	TRBD2	.
TGTGCCAGCAGCTCCGGGACAGACTATAATTCACCCCTCCACTTT	CASSSGTDYNSPLHF	TRBV11-3	TRBJ1-6	TRBD1	few
TGTGCCAGCAGCGTGTCGGACGGCGGGGGCACAGATACGCAGTATTTT	CASSVSDGGGTDTQYF	TRBV9	TRBJ2-3	.	.
TGTGCCAGCAGCGTAAACTCCTACGGAAACACCATATATTTT	CASSVNSYGNTIYF	TRBV9	TRBJ1-3	.	few
TGTGCCAGCTCACCACCGGGACTAGCGGGAAAGAACACCGGGGAGCTGTTTTTT	CASSPPGLAGKNTGELFF	TRBV18	TRBJ2-2	TRBD2	.
TGCGCCAGCAGCTCGACTAGCCGACAAGAGACCCAGTACTTC	CASSSTSRQETQYF	TRBV5-1	TRBJ2-5	TRBD2	.
TGTGCCATCACCGACACCCCTGAACATGGCTACACCTTC	CAITDTPEHGYTF	TRBV6-8	TRBJ1-2	.	.
TGTGCCAGCAGTCCCAGGACCTCTGGAAACACCATATATTTT	CASSPRTSGNTIYF	TRBV25-1	TRBJ1-3	.	few
TGTGCCAGCAGCACGGGGGGGGGACCCCCCTACGAGCAGTACTTC	CASSTGGGPPYEQYF	TRBV11-3	TRBJ2-7	TRBD2	.
TGTGCCAGCAGCGGGATCACAGGGGCCAACGTCCTGACTTTC	CASSGITGANVLTF	TRBV11-3	TRBJ2-6	.	few
TGTGCCAGCAGCTTAGTCACCTACGAGCAGTACTTC	CASSLVTYEQYF	TRBV14	TRBJ2-7	.	.
TGTGCCAGCAGTGAAGTCGGGGAGACCCAGTACTTC	CASSEVGETQYF	TRBV6-1	TRBJ2-5	.	few
TGTGCCAGCAGTAATAGCCTTGAGCAGTTCTTC	CASSNSLEQFF	TRBV6-7	TRBJ2-1	.	few
TGTGCCAGCAGCAATACTACAGGGGTGGTCGTGGCCCAGCATTTT	CASSNTTGVVVAQHF	TRBV11-3	TRBJ1-5	TRBD1	few
TGTGCCAGTAGTACTTCCGGGGGAGCGGGAATGGAGACCCAGTACTTC	CASSTSGGAGMETQYF	TRBV19	TRBJ2-5	TRBD2	.
TGTGCCAGCAGTCCCCGGACAGGGACTAGCGGGAGGGCCCGGGAGCAGTACTTC	CASSPRTGTSGRAREQYF	TRBV27	TRBJ2-7	TRBD2	.
TGTGCCAGCAGTGAAGCAAGGGACGCTTTCTTT	CASSEARDAFF	TRBV6-7	TRBJ1-1	.	few
TGTGCCAGCAGCTTAGCGACTAGCGAGGAGCAGTACTTC	CASSLATSEEQYF	TRBV7-4	TRBJ2-7	TRBD2	few
TGTGCCAGCAGCGTAGGAGTTTTAGGACAGACGAACACTGAAGCTTTCTTT	CASSVGVLGQTNTEAFF	TRBV9	TRBJ1-1	.	few
TGTGCCAGCAGCCCTATAGCGGGAGGCACCGGGGAGCTGTTTTTT	CASSPIAGGTGELFF	TRBV2	TRBJ2-2	TRBD2	few
TGTGCCAGCAGCTTAGATCCCTTTGACACCGTCTATGGCTACACCTTC	CASSLDPFDTVYGYTF	TRBV11-3	TRBJ1-2	.	many
TGTGCCAGCAGCTTGACCCTGGTTGACCGGCAGCCCCAGCATTTT	CASSLTLVDRQPQHF	TRBV11-3	TRBJ1-5	.	many
TGTGCCAGCAGTGAAGCGAGACAGGGCAATCAGCCCCAGCATTTT	CASSEARQGNQPQHF	TRBV2	TRBJ1-5	.	few
TGTGCCAGCAGCCTTGGACAGGGAGAGAAAGAGACCCAGTACTTC	CASSLGQGEKETQYF	TRBV16	TRBJ2-5	TRBD1	.
TGTGCCAGCAGCTTAAAAGCCGGTCCGAATTCCTACGAGCAGTACTTC	CASSLKAGPNSYEQYF	TRBV7-6	TRBJ2-7	.	.
TGTGCCAGCAGCTTAGATCGGAACACTGAAGCTTTCTTT	CASSLDRNTEAFF	TRBV7-1	TRBJ1-1	.	.
TGTGCCAGCAGCTTGACAGGGGTTGGGGAGACCCAGTACTTC	CASSLTGVGETQYF	TRBV11-3	TRBJ2-5	TRBD1	.
TGTGCCAGCAGCTTTCGGACGGAGAGGAACACTGAAGCTTTCTTT	CASSFRTERNTEAFF	TRBV11-3	TRBJ1-1	.	many
TGTGCCAGCAGTTACGGCGGGGGTAGCACAGATACGCAGTATTTT	CASSYGGGSTDTQYF	TRBV6-8	TRBJ2-3	TRBD2	.
TGCGCCAGCAGCCCGATGGGACAGAGGAACACTGAAGCTTTCTTT	CASSPMGQRNTEAFF	TRBV4-1	TRBJ1-1	TRBD1	.